These T cell receptor beta chains were read from a single sample in a study of blood T cell repertoires in COVID-19. Here immunoSEQ multiplex PCR was the method, and the copy in TCRdb shows in-frame clones only, minus some. Among 190,000 or so clones, 90% were seen once, and the ten largest hold approximately 0.62%. The sequenced material came from peripheral blood. The receptors come from a man aged 50-60 years with acute or convalescent COVID-19. Each CDR3 is given with its conserved first and last residue. Fields, in order: D gene, clone size, V gene, J gene, CDR3 protein, CDR3 DNA. D genes are given only for firm matches. The size entry is marked missing in some rows and otherwise reads once, few, many or a size class.

TRBD1	.	TRBV3-1/TRBV3-2	TRBJ1-5	CASSQTGQGASQPQHF	TGTGCCAGCAGCCAAACGGGACAGGGGGCATCTCAGCCCCAGCATTTT
TRBD2	.	TRBV5-8	TRBJ2-1	CASSLDLAGSNEQFF	TGTGCCAGCAGCTTGGATCTAGCGGGGAGCAATGAGCAGTTCTTC
TRBD2	.	TRBV14	TRBJ2-3	CASSHSPSGDESTDTQYF	TGTGCCAGCAGCCATTCCCCTAGCGGGGACGAAAGTACAGATACGCAGTATTTT
TRBD2	.	TRBV29-1	TRBJ2-2	CSVVFRTSGSANTGELFF	TGCAGCGTTGTTTTCCGGACTAGCGGGAGCGCGAACACCGGGGAGCTGTTTTTT
TRBD1	.	TRBV11-2	TRBJ1-2	CASSLDGTGLGYTF	TGTGCCAGCAGCTTAGACGGGACAGGTCTGGGCTACACCTTC
.	.	TRBV3-1/TRBV3-2	TRBJ1-1	CASSHRQALNTEAFF	TGTGCCAGCAGCCACCGACAGGCCCTGAACACTGAAGCTTTCTTT
.	.	TRBV20-1	TRBJ2-6	CSASAGQGLASGANVLTF	TGCAGTGCTAGTGCCGGACAGGGACTAGCCTCTGGGGCCAACGTCCTGACTTTC
TRBD2	.	TRBV5-4	TRBJ2-1	CASSQRLAGVYNEQFF	TGTGCCAGCAGTCAACGACTAGCGGGGGTCTACAATGAGCAGTTCTTC
.	.	TRBV5-4	TRBJ1-2	CASSLTGTIFSYTF	TGTGCCAGCAGCTTAACTGGGACAATCTTTAGCTACACCTTC
TRBD1	once	TRBV6-2/TRBV6-3	TRBJ2-2	CASSWPRQGDAGELFF	TGTGCCAGCAGTTGGCCGCGACAGGGGGACGCCGGGGAGCTGTTTTTT
.	.	TRBV7-9	TRBJ2-2	CASSWTGTRNTGELFF	TGTGCCAGCAGCTGGACCGGGACTCGAAACACCGGGGAGCTGTTTTTT
.	.	TRBV5-4	TRBJ1-1	CASSLARVNTEAFF	TGTGCCAGCAGCTTGGCCCGGGTTAACACTGAAGCTTTCTTT
TRBD1	.	TRBV7-6	TRBJ1-2	CASSLVVGQGNYGYTF	TGTGCCAGCAGCCTGGTGGTGGGACAGGGGAACTATGGCTACACCTTC
.	.	TRBV20-1	TRBJ2-7	CSASFARSSYEQYF	TGCAGTGCTAGTTTCGCGCGGAGCTCCTACGAGCAGTACTTC
.	.	TRBV3-1/TRBV3-2	TRBJ2-2	CASSQQGTNTGELFF	TGTGCCAGCAGCCAACAGGGAACGAACACCGGGGAGCTGTTTTTT
.	.	TRBV4-3	TRBJ2-6	CASSLTRGGAGANVLTF	TGCGCCAGCAGCCTGACTAGAGGGGGGGCTGGGGCCAACGTCCTGACTTTC
.	.	TRBV18	TRBJ2-7	CASSDPGLSSYEQYF	TGTGCCAGCTCAGACCCGGGACTCAGCTCCTACGAGCAGTACTTC
.	.	TRBV9	TRBJ2-2	CASSVGGTGELFF	TGTGCCAGCAGCGTCGGGGGAACCGGGGAGCTGTTTTTT